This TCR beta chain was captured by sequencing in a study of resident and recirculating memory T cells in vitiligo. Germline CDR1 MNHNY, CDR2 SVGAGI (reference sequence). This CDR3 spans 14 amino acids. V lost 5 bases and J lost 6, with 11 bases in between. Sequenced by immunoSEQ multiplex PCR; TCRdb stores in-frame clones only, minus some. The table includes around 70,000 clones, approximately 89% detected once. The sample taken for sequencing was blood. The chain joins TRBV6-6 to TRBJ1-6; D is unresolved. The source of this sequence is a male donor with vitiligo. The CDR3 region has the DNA TGTGCCAGCAGTCTAAACGAGCTTAATTCACCCCTCCACTTT. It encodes CASSLNELNSPLHF.